The rows below give T cell receptor beta chains drawn from one sample of a study of blood T cell repertoires in COVID-19. Using immunoSEQ multiplex PCR, the repertoire was profiled, and TCRdb retains in-frame clones only, with some absent. The sample has about 140,000 clones, 85% to 90% seen once. The sequenced sample was peripheral blood. The source of these receptors is a woman of 80 years or more with acute or convalescent COVID-19. The CDR3 runs from the conserved cysteine through the conserved F or W. D genes are given only for firm matches. Clone size, where shown, is once, few, many, or a class for clones that have expanded.

v_call,clone_size,cdr3_length,j_call,d_call,cdr3_nt,cdr3_aa
TRBV5-5,NA,15,TRBJ2-7,TRBD1,TGTGCCAGCAGCTTGGTACCCGGGACAGGGAACGAGCAGTACTTC,CASSLVPGTGNEQYF
TRBV3-1/TRBV3-2,NA,17,TRBJ1-6,TRBD1,TGTGCCAGCAGCGTACGACAGGGAAGCTCCTATAATTCACCCCTCCACTTT,CASSVRQGSSYNSPLHF
TRBV27,NA,14,TRBJ2-5,NA,TGTGCCAGCAGTCTCAGGACTGCCCAAGAGACCCAGTACTTC,CASSLRTAQETQYF
TRBV5-4,NA,12,TRBJ1-2,NA,TGTGCCAGCAGCTTCGGGGTTTATGGCTACACCTTC,CASSFGVYGYTF
TRBV6-1,NA,17,TRBJ1-4,TRBD1,TGTGCCAGCAGTGACTGGCCAGGGGGGAGAATGGGTGAAAAACTGTTTTTT,CASSDWPGGRMGEKLFF
TRBV4-2,NA,13,TRBJ1-1,NA,TGTGCCAGCAGCCAGAAGGGGGATGCTGAAGCTTTCTTT,CASSQKGDAEAFF
TRBV3-1/TRBV3-2,few,12,TRBJ1-1,NA,TGTGCCAGCAGCCAGACAACGAGTGAAGCTTTCTTT,CASSQTTSEAFF
TRBV2,NA,14,TRBJ1-6,TRBD1,TGTGCCAGCATCGGGGACAGGATGAATTCACCCCTCCACTTT,CASIGDRMNSPLHF
TRBV7-2,NA,14,TRBJ2-7,NA,TGTGCCAGCAGCTCCCGGCGGGAAACCTACGAGCAGTACTTC,CASSSRRETYEQYF
TRBV4-2,NA,16,TRBJ2-5,TRBD2,TGTGCCAGCAGCCAAGATCGGCGGGGGGGCTCAGAGACCCAGTACTTC,CASSQDRRGGSETQYF
TRBV18,NA,14,TRBJ1-6,TRBD1,TGTGCCAGCTCCCCGGACAGGGTGACTTCACCCCTCCACTTT,CASSPDRVTSPLHF
TRBV11-2,NA,16,TRBJ1-4,TRBD1,TGTGCCAGCAGTCGGGACAGACGTGCAACTAATGAAAAACTGTTTTTT,CASSRDRRATNEKLFF
TRBV2,NA,15,TRBJ2-1,TRBD1,TGTGCCAGCAGTGAAAGGACAGGGGGGGACAATGAGCAGTTCTTC,CASSERTGGDNEQFF
TRBV6-5,NA,13,TRBJ1-2,NA,TGTGCCACTTCAAGCAAAGCTAACTATGGCTACACCTTC,CATSSKANYGYTF
TRBV3-1/TRBV3-2,NA,13,TRBJ2-7,NA,TGTGCCAGCACCCCACGTGGCGGCTACGAGCAGTACTTC,CASTPRGGYEQYF
TRBV4-1,NA,14,TRBJ1-2,TRBD1,TGCGCCAGCAGCCAAGGGGACAGGGTGGGAGGCTACACCTTC,CASSQGDRVGGYTF
TRBV3-1/TRBV3-2,NA,16,TRBJ1-6,NA,TGTGCCAGCAGCCAAGATCTAGGGACTGCCTTTTCACCCCTCCACTTT,CASSQDLGTAFSPLHF
TRBV5-1,NA,17,TRBJ2-3,NA,TGCGCCAGCAGCTTGGCGGGGACTGGGCAGCGCACAGATACGCAGTATTTT,CASSLAGTGQRTDTQYF
TRBV19,once,15,TRBJ2-1,NA,TGTGCCACCAAGAGGTCTCCCGACTCCTACAATGAGCAGTTCTTC,CATKRSPDSYNEQFF
TRBV6-4,NA,15,TRBJ1-1,NA,TGTGCCAGCACCCCCAGACAGGAGAAGAACACTGAAGCTTTCTTT,CASTPRQEKNTEAFF
TRBV5-5,NA,13,TRBJ2-7,NA,TGTGCCACACACAGGGCAGCCTCTGACGAGCAGTACTTC,CATHRAASDEQYF
TRBV5-1,NA,15,TRBJ2-1,NA,TGCGCCAGCAGCCGTACCCAGGATTCCTACAATGAGCAGTTCTTC,CASSRTQDSYNEQFF
TRBV2,NA,15,TRBJ1-5,TRBD1,TGTGCCAGCAGTGACAACAGGGGAAGCAATCAGCCCCAGCATTTT,CASSDNRGSNQPQHF